This entry describes one T cell receptor (beta chain). What it binds is not known. The repertoire was sequenced with immunoSEQ multiplex PCR; TCRdb's copy has only in-frame clones and lacks some. The sample carries approximately 130,000 clones, roughly 92% recorded once. This CDR3 region has 13 residues. Germline loops: CDR1 SNHLY, CDR2 FYNNEI. The V gene lost 6 bases and the J gene lost 2 bases, with 8 bases spanning the gap. This record comes from a study of T cell responses to AZD1222 COVID-19 vaccine. Second doses that came at about 4 or about 12 weeks were put together. Study-wide points: Only after the peak T cell response were repertoires sampled. Just 5 or 6 AZD1222 recipients tested seropositive at baseline. Clonal diversity may have been underestimated in mostly white British donors.

The receptor was derived from an adult who received the AZD1222 COVID-19 vaccine. The sample was peripheral blood, taken 28 days after the second AZD1222 dose. The chain recombines TRBV2 with TRBJ2-1; D not certain. Written as DNA, the CDR3 is TGTGCCAGCAGCGCATTTACCTACAATGAGCAGTTCTTC. It translates to CASSAFTYNEQFF.